Shown below are 20 T cell receptor beta chains from a single sample sequenced in a study of monozygotic twins with cystic fibrosis. The protocol was immunoSEQ multiplex PCR, while the TCRdb copy is restricted to in-frame clones and leaves out a portion. Of thousands of clones in the sample, roughly 94% were seen once. Sequenced: blood. These receptors were collected from a boy aged 2 to 10 with cystic fibrosis.

The J gene is TRBJ1-2, the V gene TRBV4-1, with no clear D. This CDR3 contains 15 residues. The germline V gene has CDR1 MGHRA and CDR2 YSYEKL. V was trimmed by 0 bases and J by 2 bases, leaving 10 bases between them. The CDR3 spells CASSQEYISNYGYTF. DNA of the CDR3: TGCGCCAGCAGCCAAGAGTACATATCCAACTATGGCTACACCTTC.

This chain uses TRBV27 with TRBJ1-2; D is ambiguous. Germline-derived CDR1 and CDR2 are MNHEY and SMNVEV (reference sequence). This CDR3 contains 14 residues. Trimming took off 4 bases at V and 7 bases at J, with 16 bases between the two ends. CDR3 region: CASSSRRAEGGYTF. DNA for the CDR3: TGTGCCAGCAGTTCCCGCCGTGCGGAGGGTGGCTACACCTTC.

This clone showed up just once. The V and J genes are TRBV2 and TRBJ2-5, with D tentatively TRBD1 (7 bases). CDR1 and CDR2 from the germline V gene are SNHLY and FYNNEI. Trimming left V 6 bases short and J 4 bases short, with 15 bases between. The CDR3 extends over 14 amino acids. CDR3 bases: TGTGCCAGCAGGGGGCAGGGGGGTAGAGAGACCCAGTACTTC. It is translated as CASRGQGGRETQYF.

V usage is TRBV7-6 and J usage is TRBJ1-6; D may be TRBD1 (6 bases). V lost 5 bases and J lost 5, with 13 bases in between. Germline V gene lookup returns CDR1 SGHVS and CDR2 FNYEAQ. The CDR3 is 15 residues long. Written as DNA, the CDR3 is TGTGCCAGCAGCCTCCAGGGGAAAAATAATTCACCCCTCCACTTT. Amino acids: CASSLQGKNNSPLHF.

The genes are TRBV29-1 and TRBJ2-1; D remains unclear. Trimming took off 4 bases at V and 3 bases at J, with 13 bases between the two ends. CDR3 length: 14 amino acids. Germline loops: CDR1 SQVTM, CDR2 ANQGSEA. CDR3 loop: CSVGTTGIYNEQFF. CDR3 DNA sequence: TGCAGCGTTGGCACTACCGGAATCTACAATGAGCAGTTCTTC.

This clone is a singleton in its sample. The rearrangement uses TRBV15 and TRBJ1-1; D is possibly TRBD1 (5 bases). The germline V and J ends were trimmed by 0 bases and 4 bases, with 12 bases remaining between them. The CDR3 has 15 amino acids. Per germline, CDR1 LNHNV and CDR2 YYDKDF (reference sequence). The CDR3: CATSRDRAGSTEAFF. As DNA, the CDR3 is TGTGCCACCAGCAGAGATCGGGCAGGGTCCACTGAAGCTTTCTTT.

The chain couples TRBV7-2 to TRBJ1-5; TRBD1 matches 7 bases. The CDR3 covers 17 residues. After removal of 1 base from V and 3 bases from J, the junction contained 9 bases not matched to a gene. CDR1 is SGHTA, CDR2 FQGNSA, per germline. In nucleotides, the CDR3 is TGTGCCAGCAGCTTAGTTTTTCAAACAGGGGACAATCAGCCCCAGCATTTT. This sequence encodes CASSLVFQTGDNQPQHF.

This clone was seen just once. V usage is TRBV5-1 and J usage is TRBJ1-3, with a possible D match to TRBD1 (5 bases). CDR1 is SGHRS, CDR2 YFSETQ, per germline. Deletions cut 3 bases from V and 6 bases from J, with 10 bases between. The CDR3 is 13 amino acids. The CDR3, as DNA: TGCGCCAGCAGCTGGACAAGCACAAACACCATATATTTT. Its protein product is CASSWTSTNTIYF.

This clone was counted only a few times. V and J are TRBV5-4 and TRBJ1-1, with 7 nucleotides matching TRBD1. CDR3 length: 14 residues. V lost 0 bases to trimming and J lost 6 bases; unmatched junction nucleotides: 5. Germline CDR1 SGHNT, CDR2 YYREEE (reference sequence). This chain's CDR3 is CASSLETGPAEAFF. Written as DNA, the CDR3 is TGTGCCAGCAGCTTGGAGACAGGGCCGGCTGAAGCTTTCTTT. Together with reference TRBV5-4 and TRBJ1-1, the CDR3 gives the full variable domain: ETGVTQSPTHLIKTRGQQVTLRCSSQSGHNTVSWYQQALGQGPQFIFQYYREEENGRGNFPPRFSGLQFPNYSSELNVNALELDDSALYLCASSLETGPAEAFFGQGTRLTVV.

V usage is TRBV6-5 and J usage is TRBJ2-7; D remains unclear. In germline, CDR1 is MNHEY, CDR2 SVGAGI. The CDR3 is 15 residues long. The V end lost 2 bases, the J end lost 3 bases, and 14 bases lay between the germline ends. CDR3 DNA sequence: TGTGCCAGCAGTTACCAGTACCTCCAACTCTACGAGCAGTACTTC. The encoded protein is CASSYQYLQLYEQYF.

The rearrangement links TRBV6-1 to TRBJ2-7; unclear D gene. Germline V gene data show CDR1 as MNHNS and CDR2 as SASEGT. This CDR3 contains 14 residues. V lost 4 bases to trimming and J lost 7 bases, with 17 bases between them. The CDR3 DNA sequence: TGTGCCAGCAGTGGTCGTGGCAGCCAAAAGGAGCAGTACTTC. Amino acids: CASSGRGSQKEQYF.

This clone was recorded only once. The chain couples TRBV4-1 to TRBJ2-1, with D perhaps TRBD1 or TRBD2 (6 bases each). V lost 1 base and J 4 bases, leaving 17 bases between the germline ends. This CDR3 contains 17 residues. The germline V gene has CDR1 MGHRA and CDR2 YSYEKL. Written as DNA, the CDR3 is TGCGCCAGCAGCCAAGGCCCACCCCGGGGGCAGTACAATGAGCAGTTCTTC. This gives the protein CASSQGPPRGQYNEQFF.

The CDR3 bases are TGTGCCAGCAGTGTGGGCCTACTAGCGGGACCCGGGGAGCTGTTTTTT. This codes for CASSVGLLAGPGELFF. The chain recombines TRBV2 with TRBJ2-2, with TRBD2 matching over 10 bases. After removal of 4 bases from V and 6 bases from J, the junction contained 8 bases not matched to a gene. The CDR3 is 16 residues long. Germline lookup yields CDR1 SNHLY and CDR2 FYNNEI.

V gene TRBV6-5 combines with J gene TRBJ1-5, with TRBD1 matching 8 bases. CDR3 length: 14 residues. With V trimmed by 4 bases and J by 7 bases, 6 bases remained unmatched. The germline gives CDR1 MNHEY, CDR2 SVGAGI. The CDR3 DNA sequence: TGTGCCAGCAGTTTATCAGGGGGCGCGCAGCCCCAGCATTTT. Protein product: CASSLSGGAQPQHF.

V gene TRBV9 combines with J gene TRBJ1-2; no clear D gene. Germline V CDR1 and CDR2: SGDLS, YYNGEE. V was shortened by 0 bases and J by 4 bases, with 13 bases between the two germline ends. The CDR3 is 15 amino acids. The CDR3 DNA sequence: TGTGCCAGCAGCGTAGAGGTCATGGCGGGCTATGGCTACACCTTC. Translated, it gives CASSVEVMAGYGYTF.

The chain joins TRBV11-2 to TRBJ2-5, with D maybe TRBD1 (7 bases). This CDR3 is built from 18 residues. The germline V gene encodes CDR1 SGHAT and CDR2 FQNNGV. Trimming took off 5 bases at V and 2 bases at J, with 24 bases between the two ends. CDR3 bases: TGTGCCAGCAGCCACTGGACAGGAGGGGGGCAACAACAAGAGACCCAGTACTTC. Translating it yields CASSHWTGGGQQQETQYF.

This chain connects TRBV11-2 to TRBJ2-3; D is unresolved. The germline V gene encodes CDR1 SGHAT and CDR2 FQNNGV. CDR3 size: 14 residues. The germline V and J ends were trimmed by 7 bases and 2 bases, with 13 bases remaining between them. CDR3 sequence: CASMDRVYTDTQYF. CDR3 bases: TGTGCCAGCATGGACCGGGTTTACACAGATACGCAGTATTTT.

The chain carries TRBV6-6 and TRBJ2-7; D gene unclear. The CDR3 has 13 residues. Germline lookup yields CDR1 MNHNY and CDR2 SVGAGI (reference sequence). Trimming stripped 5 bases from V and 6 bases from J, with 14 bases between. CDR3 region: CASSDPPVGEQYF. The CDR3 DNA reads as TGTGCCAGCAGTGACCCCCCCGTCGGCGAGCAGTACTTC.

This clone came up once. V is TRBV7-2 and J is TRBJ1-6; TRBD1 is a possible D gene (6 bases). In germline, CDR1 is SGHTA, CDR2 FQGNSA. Deletions cut 5 bases from V and 7 bases from J, with 15 bases between. The CDR3 is 15 residues long. The CDR3 DNA reads TGTGCCAGCAGCCCCCAGACAGGTGAAAATTCACCCCTCCACTTT. Translating gives CASSPQTGENSPLHF.

The V gene is TRBV7-3, the J gene TRBJ1-2; 8 nucleotides align to TRBD1. Germline CDR1 SGHTA, CDR2 FQGTGA. V shed 1 base and J 7 bases; nucleotides not matched to a gene: 11. CDR3 length: 16 residues. The CDR3 bases are TGTGCCAGCAGCTTAAGGGGGTCAGGGGGCCTCGGTGGCTACACCTTC. This sequence encodes CASSLRGSGGLGGYTF.